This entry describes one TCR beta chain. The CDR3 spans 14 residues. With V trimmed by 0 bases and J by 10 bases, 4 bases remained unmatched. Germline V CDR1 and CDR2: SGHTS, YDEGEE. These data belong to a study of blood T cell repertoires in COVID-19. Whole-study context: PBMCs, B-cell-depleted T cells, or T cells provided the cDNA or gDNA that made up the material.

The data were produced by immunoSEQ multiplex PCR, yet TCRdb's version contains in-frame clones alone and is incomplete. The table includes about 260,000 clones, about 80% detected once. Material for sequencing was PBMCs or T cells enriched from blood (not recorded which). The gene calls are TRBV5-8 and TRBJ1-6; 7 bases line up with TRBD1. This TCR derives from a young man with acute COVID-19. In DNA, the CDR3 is TGTGCCAGCAGCTTGGGACAGGGATTGTCACCCCTCCACTTT. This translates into CASSLGQGLSPLHF.